This TCR beta chain was captured by sequencing in a study of cytomegalovirus exposure and HLA in healthy donors. PCR amplification relied on 60 Vbeta primers (plus 13 Jbeta primers). Method: immunoSEQ multiplex PCR; TCRdb's copy keeps in-frame clones and lacks some. The data contain 150,000 or so clones, 84% of them singletons. This CDR3 is 15 amino acids long. With regard to this clone: The antigen is unknown.

Study-wide results and caveats: Earlier analysis looked at TCR beta V segments, and most were productive about 87% or about 30% of the time. It is likely that the observed cluster of highly shared sequence variants was a sequencing artifact.

The sequence derives from a boy aged 2 to 9 in good health and CMV-seronegative. The rearrangement joins TRBV1 to TRBJ2-1; the D call TRBD1 from the table was never checked on the DNA. TRBV1 constitutes a pseudogene. The sample comprised PBMCs. The CDR3 DNA follows: TGCACCAGCAGCCCACTGACAGGGACAAGGAATGAGCAGTTCTTC. Its protein product is CTSSPLTGTRNEQFF.